Each of the 10 T cell receptor beta chains below was sequenced from the same sample in a study of blood T cell repertoires in COVID-19. Generated by immunoSEQ multiplex PCR, the TCRdb table keeps only in-frame clones and is missing some. There are about 190,000 clones in the sample; 86% occur only once, and less than 3.5% lies in the top ten. Sequencing input: peripheral blood. Receptors were obtained from a woman younger than 45 with active or convalescent COVID-19.

The gene calls are TRBV7-9 and TRBJ1-2; 7 bases are a match to TRBD1. Germline CDR1 reads SEHNR; CDR2 reads FQNEAQ (reference sequence). J gave up 4 bases and V 4 bases, and 6 bases lay outside the gene matches. This CDR3 is built from 14 residues. The DNA for the CDR3 is TGTGCCAGCAGCTCTTGGGACAGCCTCTATGGCTACACCTTC. Its protein product is CASSSWDSLYGYTF.

This rearrangement joins TRBV6-2 or TRBV6-3 to TRBJ2-3; D is perhaps TRBD2 (6 bases). The CDR3 extends over 17 amino acids. Trimming took 6 bases from V and 2 from J, leaving 21 bases between them. Germline assignment: CDR1 MNHEY and CDR2 SVGEGT. CDR3 protein: CASSDLPSAGHTDTQYF. The CDR3 region has the DNA TGTGCCAGCAGCGACCTACCCTCCGCGGGGCACACAGATACGCAGTATTTT.

The V call is TRBV10-3, the J call TRBJ2-5; TRBD2 aligns across 16 bases. The CDR3 sequence is 17 residues long. V was pared by 4 bases and J by 3 bases, with 5 bases of the junction left unmatched. Germline V gene data show CDR1 as ENHRY and CDR2 as SYGVKD. CDR3 sequence reads: CAISAGTSGRAKETQYF. DNA for the CDR3: TGTGCCATCAGTGCCGGGACTAGCGGGAGGGCAAAAGAGACCCAGTACTTC.

V usage is TRBV27 and J usage is TRBJ2-1; 7 bases match TRBD2. Per the germline V gene, CDR1 is MNHEY and CDR2 is SMNVEV (reference sequence). V shed 5 bases, J shed 6 bases, and the junction held 1 base outside the gene matches. This CDR3 has 12 residues. Here the CDR3 reads CASSIAGNEQFF. CDR3 nucleotides: TGTGCCAGCAGTATAGCGGGCAATGAGCAGTTCTTC.

V is TRBV2 and J is TRBJ1-2, with D uncertain. CDR3 length equals 12 residues. V lost 3 bases and J lost 6, with 8 bases in between. Germline V gene sequence: CDR1 SNHLY, CDR2 FYNNEI. The CDR3 sequence is CASSDQTHGYTF. CDR3 nucleotide sequence: TGTGCCAGCAGTGATCAAACTCATGGCTACACCTTC.

This chain connects TRBV7-4 to TRBJ1-2; 9 bases are shared with TRBD1. Germline loops: CDR1 SGHVT, CDR2 SQSDAQ. This CDR3 spans 13 amino acids. The junction had 3 bases not matched to a gene; V was cut back by 5 bases and J by 5 bases. For the CDR3, the DNA is TGTGCCAGCAGCGATGGACAGGGGTATGGCTACACCTTC. Translating it yields CASSDGQGYGYTF.

The CDR3 loop reads CASKTGEVEKLFF. The CDR3 DNA reads as TGTGCCAGCAAGACAGGGGAGGTGGAAAAACTGTTTTTT. The gene calls are TRBV19 and TRBJ1-4; TRBD1 agrees at 8 bases. Germline trimming cut 9 bases from V and 8 bases from J; bases unmatched to any gene: 8. CDR1 is LNHDA and CDR2 is SQIVND in the germline V gene (reference sequence). The CDR3 totals 13 residues.

This clone was recorded only once. V is TRBV14 and J is TRBJ2-3; the match to TRBD1 covers 7 bases. V lost 0 bases to trimming and J lost 6 bases; unmatched junction nucleotides: 9. The length of the CDR3 is 16 residues. The germline V gene encodes CDR1 SGHDN and CDR2 FVKESK. Here the CDR3 DNA reads TGTGCCAGCAGCCAAGATCTTTTTCTAGGGGGCGATACGCAGTATTTT. It specifies CASSQDLFLGGDTQYF.

The chain is built from TRBV9 and TRBJ2-1; tentative D call: TRBD2 (5 bases). CDR3 size: 17 residues. The germline V and J ends were trimmed by 3 bases and 3 bases, with 19 bases remaining between them. Germline assignment: CDR1 SGDLS and CDR2 YYNGEE. The CDR3 reads CASSAYRLPTHYNEQFF. In DNA, the CDR3 is TGTGCCAGCAGCGCGTACCGACTACCTACACACTACAATGAGCAGTTCTTC.

The chain combines TRBV7-6 with TRBJ2-5, with 7 bases that match TRBD2. The CDR3 is made up of 16 amino acids. Germline values: CDR1 SGHVS, CDR2 FNYEAQ. V trimming: 5 bases; J trimming: 5 bases; junction bases outside the gene matches: 14. CDR3 residues: CASSPGSGVGSETQYF. CDR3 coding DNA: TGTGCCAGCAGCCCGGGGAGCGGGGTGGGGTCGGAGACCCAGTACTTC.